This TCR beta chain comes out of a study of T-cell reconstitution after alpha-beta-depleted transplantation in children. Findings of the study overall: Several hundred graft clones that had expanded were reportedly the source of alpha-beta T cells about two months after transplant.

As to this clonotype: Its antigen is still unknown.

Germline-derived CDR1 and CDR2 are MDHEN and SYDVKM. CDR3 size: 12 residues. V was pared by 2 bases and J by 4 bases, with 5 bases between. The library targeted TCRbeta and was prepared with unique molecular identifiers. A single record per CDR3 protein comes from TCRdb applying MiXCR to the PCR reads. The sample consists of roughly 310,000 distinct CDR3 sequences, around 20% of them appearing once. The starting material was PBMCs, mostly from graft donor cells, obtained 180 days after TCRalphabeta/CD19-depleted stem cell transplant. This clonotype was obtained from a male patient between 10 and 17 years old who had a stem cell transplant for acute lymphoblastic leukemia, so the T cells may come from the graft donor. The chain combines TRBV28 with TRBJ2-5; unclear D gene. CDR3 in DNA: TGTGCCAGCAGTTTAAACGGAGAGACCCAGTACTTC. Its translation: CASSLNGETQYF.